The 14 T cell receptor beta chains listed next were all sequenced from one sample in a study of identical twins. TCRdb independently ran MiXCR on the 5' RACE reads; one entry per CDR3 protein. The sample contains about 890,000 distinct CDR3 sequences, roughly 12% of which appear only once. The data also belong to a second study, concerning yellow fever vaccine responses in identical twins.

Sequenced sample: PBMCs. The receptors come from a young woman in good health.

This clonotype was counted a few times. CDR3 coding DNA: TGTGCCAGCAGCTTAAGGAGGGATGCAGCAGATACGCAGTATTTT. Translation: CASSLRRDAADTQYF. This sequence joins TRBV7-8 and TRBJ2-3, with D possibly being TRBD2 (6 bases). The CDR3 contains 15 residues. The V end was cut by 2 bases, the J end by 4 bases, with 13 bases between. CDR1 is SGHVS, CDR2 FQNEAQ, per germline.

This sequence joins TRBV7-7 and TRBJ2-5; TRBD1 might be the D (6 bases). CDR1 and CDR2 (germline): SSHAT, FNYEAQ (reference sequence). Deletions cut 1 base from V and 3 bases from J, with 12 bases between. The CDR3 is made up of 15 amino acids. The CDR3 loop is CASSLEQGRKETQYF. DNA of the CDR3: TGTGCCAGCAGCTTAGAACAGGGCAGAAAAGAGACCCAGTACTTC.

This clonotype was seen only a few times. This chain uses TRBV4-1 with TRBJ1-1; 7 nucleotides line up with TRBD1. V was pared by 1 base and J by 4 bases, with 15 bases of the junction left unmatched. CDR3 size: 18 residues. Germline V CDR1 and CDR2: MGHRA, YSYEKL. CDR3 amino acids: CASSQGEPQGGLGTEAFF. As DNA, the CDR3 is TGCGCCAGCAGCCAAGGAGAGCCTCAGGGGGGGTTGGGCACTGAAGCTTTCTTT.

Only a few counts were recorded for this clonotype. V gene TRBV20-1 combines with J gene TRBJ2-5; 8 positions agree with TRBD2. The CDR3 spans 14 residues. With V trimmed by 1 base and J by 4 bases, 5 bases remained unmatched. The germline V gene encodes CDR1 DFQATT and CDR2 SNEGSKA (reference sequence). The CDR3 loop reads CSARGQRERETQYF. The DNA of the CDR3 is TGCAGTGCTAGAGGTCAGCGGGAGAGAGAGACCCAGTACTTC.

The chain carries TRBV18 and TRBJ2-1, with 12 nucleotides matching TRBD2. Unmatched junction bases numbered 8, after V lost 2 bases and J lost 9 bases. Per the germline V gene, CDR1 is KGHSH and CDR2 is LQKENI. There are 16 residues in the CDR3. CDR3 protein: CASSPASGGARGEQFF. The CDR3 DNA reads TGTGCCAGCTCACCAGCTAGCGGGGGGGCCCGAGGTGAGCAGTTCTTC.

The chain has TRBV7-6 and TRBJ2-7, with D tentatively TRBD2 (5 bases). The V end lost 8 bases, the J end lost 6 bases, and 20 bases lay between the germline ends. CDR1 and CDR2 (germline): SGHVS, FNYEAQ. There are 14 residues in the CDR3. CDR3 sequence (DNA): TGTGCCAGCCAGAGGACTCCCTTTTTAGGCGAGCAGTACTTC. Protein product: CASQRTPFLGEQYF.

This clonotype was recorded at least ten times. The chain employs TRBV12-3 or TRBV12-4 and TRBJ1-1; D not certain. The CDR3 has 14 amino acids. The germline V and J ends were trimmed by 1 base and 1 base, with 7 bases remaining between them. CDR3 bases: TGTGCCAGCAGTTTAGGCTCTCCGAACACTGAAGCTTTCTTT. Translated: CASSLGSPNTEAFF.

The chain employs TRBV5-5 and TRBJ2-7; D may match TRBD1 or TRBD2 (5 bases each). The CDR3 sequence is 13 residues long. Trimming left V 1 base short and J 5 bases short, with 10 bases between. The germline V gene encodes CDR1 SGHKS and CDR2 YYEKEE (reference sequence). The CDR3 DNA follows: TGTGCCAGCAGCTTGCTGGGGGTGAACGAGCAGTACGTC. Its protein product is CASSLLGVNEQYV.

This chain links TRBV3-1 with TRBJ2-5; D is unresolved. Trimming stripped 2 bases from V and 7 bases from J, with 5 bases between. The CDR3 runs to 11 residues. The germline CDR1 and CDR2 sequences are LGHDT and YNNKEL (reference sequence). The CDR3, as DNA: TGTGCCAGCAGCCAACCGGGGACCCAGTACTTC. Protein product: CASSQPGTQYF.

The J gene is TRBJ2-3, the V gene TRBV3-1; D not certain. Trimming removed 3 bases at V and 3 bases at J, with 10 bases between. There are 14 residues in the CDR3. CDR1 and CDR2 (germline): LGHDT, YNNKEL (reference sequence). CDR3 sequence: CASSHLTNTDTQYF. The CDR3 nucleotides are TGTGCCAGCAGCCATTTAACAAATACAGATACGCAGTATTTT.

The chain links TRBV5-1 to TRBJ1-4, with D hard to call. V shed 3 bases and J shed 7 bases, with 13 bases lying between them. This CDR3 has 14 residues. Germline lookup yields CDR1 SGHRS and CDR2 YFSETQ. CDR3 protein: CASSSSAGFEKLFF. The CDR3 DNA reads TGCGCCAGCAGCTCCTCTGCCGGGTTTGAAAAACTGTTTTTT.

There are a few counts of this clonotype. This rearrangement joins TRBV29-1 to TRBJ2-1; 11 bases align to TRBD2. Germline loops: CDR1 SQVTM, CDR2 ANQGSEA. Losses at the gene ends were 0 bases for V and 6 bases for J; bases not matched to a gene: 10. The CDR3 contains 17 residues. This CDR3 reads CSVEDYWVAGGGNEQFF. For the CDR3, the DNA is TGCAGCGTTGAAGATTATTGGGTAGCGGGAGGGGGCAATGAGCAGTTCTTC.

The chain has TRBV20-1 and TRBJ2-7; 8 bases are shared with TRBD2. J gave up 1 base and V 6 bases, and 11 bases lay outside the gene matches. The germline V gene has CDR1 DFQATT and CDR2 SNEGSKA (reference sequence). The CDR3 has 15 residues. Here the CDR3 reads CSAAPGAGASYEQYV. As DNA, the CDR3 is TGCAGTGCCGCCCCGGGAGCGGGGGCATCCTACGAGCAGTACGTC.

This clonotype has only a few counts. The chain joins TRBV7-8 to TRBJ2-1, with 12 bases that match TRBD2. This CDR3 has 19 residues. Germline values: CDR1 SGHVS, CDR2 FQNEAQ. Losses at the gene ends were 1 base for V and 1 base for J; bases not matched to a gene: 8. This chain's CDR3 is CASSLVETSGGHSYNEQFF. The CDR3 nucleotides read TGTGCCAGCAGCTTAGTTGAGACTAGCGGGGGCCATTCCTACAATGAGCAGTTCTTC.